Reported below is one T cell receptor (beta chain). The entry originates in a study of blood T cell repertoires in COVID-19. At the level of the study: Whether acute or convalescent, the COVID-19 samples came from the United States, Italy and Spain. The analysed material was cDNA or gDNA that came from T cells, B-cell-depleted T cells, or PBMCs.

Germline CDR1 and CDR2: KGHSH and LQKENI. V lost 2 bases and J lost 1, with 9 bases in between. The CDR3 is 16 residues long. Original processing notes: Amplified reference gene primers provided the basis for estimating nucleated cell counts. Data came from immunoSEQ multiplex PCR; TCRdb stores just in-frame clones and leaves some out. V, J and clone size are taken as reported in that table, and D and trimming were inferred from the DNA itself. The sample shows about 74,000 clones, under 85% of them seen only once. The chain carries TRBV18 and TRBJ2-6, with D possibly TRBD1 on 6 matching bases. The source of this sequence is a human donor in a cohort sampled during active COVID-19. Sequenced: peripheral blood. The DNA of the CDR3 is TGTGCCAGCTCACCAACCCAGGGGTCTGGGGCCAACGTCCTGACTTTC. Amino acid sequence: CASSPTQGSGANVLTF.